Sequencing of this TCR beta chain was carried out in a study of T cell repertoires in aging, cancer and after chemotherapy. Whole-study context: Six age groups, ranging from 30 or younger to 70 or older, included the donors. Pre- and post-chemotherapy samples were paired from glioblastoma patients treated with temozolomide-based therapy. General observations from the study: Age-matched healthy donors had significantly more diverse, less clonal blood TCR repertoires than untreated cancer patients. Healthy donors lost TCR diversity with age mainly through richness, cancer patients through richness and evenness.

Multiplex touch-down PCR with TRB-A/B primers amplified rearranged V-D-J TRB sequences. TCRdb ran MiXCR on the multiplex PCR reads and lists one entry per CDR3 protein. The table lists about 960 distinct CDR3 sequences, more than 14% of them singletons. TCR beta rearrangements were amplified from peripheral blood genomic DNA. Of note for this clonotype: Its target is unknown.

Looked up from germline, CDR1 is SEHNR and CDR2 is FQNEAQ (reference sequence). This CDR3 is built from 15 residues. J lost 6 bases, V lost 4 bases, and 7 bases had no gene match. The receptor's source is a human donor with a solid tumor. The sequencing input was blood. The genes are TRBV7-9 and TRBJ2-3; 10 positions agree with TRBD1. CDR3 protein: CASSYETGGRDTQYF. As DNA, the CDR3 is TGTGCCAGCAGCTACGAGACAGGGGGCCGGGATACGCAGTATTTT.